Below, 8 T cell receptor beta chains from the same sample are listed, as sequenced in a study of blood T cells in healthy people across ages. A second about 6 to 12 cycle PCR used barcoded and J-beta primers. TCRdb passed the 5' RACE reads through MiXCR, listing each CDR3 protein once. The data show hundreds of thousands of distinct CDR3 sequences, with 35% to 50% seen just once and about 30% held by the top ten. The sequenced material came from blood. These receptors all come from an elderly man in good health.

CDR3 DNA sequence: TGTGCCACCAGCATAGACTTAAGCAATCAGCCCCAGCATTTT. Amino acid sequence: CATSIDLSNQPQHF. The rearrangement joins TRBV15 to TRBJ1-5; D uncertain. V shed 4 bases and J shed 1 base, with 8 bases lying between them. The CDR3 is 14 residues long. Germline-derived CDR1 and CDR2 are LNHNV and YYDKDF (reference sequence).

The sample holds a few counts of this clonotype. The chain's CDR3 is CASNPLDTGVGRETQYF. DNA of the CDR3: TGTGCCAGCAACCCCTTGGATACAGGGGTTGGGCGAGAGACCCAGTACTTC. The rearrangement links TRBV6-5 to TRBJ2-5, with 7 bases aligning to TRBD1. The CDR3 loop spans 17 amino acids. Germline lookup yields CDR1 MNHEY and CDR2 SVGAGI. With V trimmed by 7 bases and J by 4 bases, 18 bases remained unmatched.

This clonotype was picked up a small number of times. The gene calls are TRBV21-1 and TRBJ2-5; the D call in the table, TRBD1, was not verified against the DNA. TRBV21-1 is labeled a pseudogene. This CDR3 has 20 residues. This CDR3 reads CASSAEGTERALWTQETQYF. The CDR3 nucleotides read TGTGCCAGCAGCGCAGAAGGGACAGAGAGAGCCCTGTGGACCCAAGAGACCCAGTACTTC.

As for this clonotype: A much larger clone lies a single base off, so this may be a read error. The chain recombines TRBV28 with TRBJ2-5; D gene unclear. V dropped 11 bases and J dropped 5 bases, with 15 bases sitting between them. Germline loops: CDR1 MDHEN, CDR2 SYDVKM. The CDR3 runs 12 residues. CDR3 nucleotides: TGTGCCTGCCAACGTGGACGGGAGACCCAGTACTTC. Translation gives CACQRGRETQYF.

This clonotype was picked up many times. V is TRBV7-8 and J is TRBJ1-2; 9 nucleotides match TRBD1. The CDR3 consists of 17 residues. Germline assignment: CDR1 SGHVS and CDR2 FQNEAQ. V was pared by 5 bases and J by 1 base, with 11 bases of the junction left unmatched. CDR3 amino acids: CASSPTRGTGLNYGYTF. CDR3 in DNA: TGTGCCAGCAGCCCCACTAGGGGGACAGGGCTTAACTATGGCTACACCTTC.

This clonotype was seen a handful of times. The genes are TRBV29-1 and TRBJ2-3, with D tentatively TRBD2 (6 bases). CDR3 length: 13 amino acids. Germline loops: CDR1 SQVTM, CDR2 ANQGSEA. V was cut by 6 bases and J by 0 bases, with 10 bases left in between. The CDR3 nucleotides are TGCAGCGTGGACGGGGGTAGCACAGATACGCAGTATTTT. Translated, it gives CSVDGGSTDTQYF.

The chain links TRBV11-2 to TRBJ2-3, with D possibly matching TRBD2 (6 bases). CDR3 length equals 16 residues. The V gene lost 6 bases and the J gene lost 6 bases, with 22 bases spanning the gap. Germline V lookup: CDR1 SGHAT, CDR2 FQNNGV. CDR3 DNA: TGTGCCAGCAGTCTACTAGGGACTTGGGGGATTGATACGCAGTATTTT. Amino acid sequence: CASSLLGTWGIDTQYF. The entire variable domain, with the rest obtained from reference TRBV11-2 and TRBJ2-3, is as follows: EAGVAQSPRYKIIEKRQSVAFWCNPISGHATLYWYQQILGQGPKLLIQFQNNGVVDDSQLPKDRFSAERLKGVDSTLKIQPAKLEDSAVYLCASSLLGTWGIDTQYFGPGTRLTVL.

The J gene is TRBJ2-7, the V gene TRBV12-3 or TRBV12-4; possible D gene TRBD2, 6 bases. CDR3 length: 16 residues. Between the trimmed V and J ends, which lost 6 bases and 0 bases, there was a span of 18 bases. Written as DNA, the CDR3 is TGTGCCAGCAGCAAAAGGGGTGGACTACACTCCTACGAGCAGTACTTC. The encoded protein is CASSKRGGLHSYEQYF.